The rows below give T cell receptor beta chains drawn from one sample of a study of OX40 agonist ivuxolimab in advanced cancers. Here immunoSEQ multiplex PCR was the method, and the copy in TCRdb shows in-frame clones only, minus some. This repertoire shows fewer than 40,000 clones, about 90% found once; its top ten account for roughly 19%. The input for sequencing was CD4+ or CD8+ T cells sorted from blood, taken in a trial of the OX40 agonist ivuxolimab. The receptors were sampled from an adult with an advanced solid tumor such as melanoma, head and neck, liver or kidney cancer. Both conserved end residues are part of each CDR3. Each record gives: V gene, clone size, J gene, D gene, CDR3 DNA, CDR3 protein. A D gene is named only where the DNA matches it firmly. Rows may omit the clone size; those that give it use once, few, many or a size class.

V gene: TRBV30; clone size: .; J gene: TRBJ1-4; D gene: .; CDR3 DNA: TGTGCCTGGAGTGTACGCCTCGCTAGTGAAAAACTGTTTTTT; CDR3 protein: CAWSVRLASEKLFF
V gene: TRBV4-1; clone size: .; J gene: TRBJ2-1; D gene: .; CDR3 DNA: TGCGCCAGCAGCCAGCCAACTCCCGAGACAGACCCCTACAATGAGCAGTTCTTC; CDR3 protein: CASSQPTPETDPYNEQFF
V gene: TRBV7-9; clone size: .; J gene: TRBJ1-2; D gene: .; CDR3 DNA: TGTGCCTCCTCTCTGGAGGATATCTATGGCTACACCTTC; CDR3 protein: CASSLEDIYGYTF
V gene: TRBV7-6; clone size: .; J gene: TRBJ1-5; D gene: .; CDR3 DNA: TGTGCCAGCAGCTTAGGATATGGTGGCAATCAGCCCCAGCATTTT; CDR3 protein: CASSLGYGGNQPQHF
V gene: TRBV2; clone size: .; J gene: TRBJ1-2; D gene: .; CDR3 DNA: TGTGCCAGCGGGGATAACTATGGCTACACCTTC; CDR3 protein: CASGDNYGYTF
V gene: TRBV18; clone size: .; J gene: TRBJ2-1; D gene: .; CDR3 DNA: TGTGCCAGCTCACCACGTTACGGCGAGGATGAGCAGTTCTTC; CDR3 protein: CASSPRYGEDEQFF
V gene: TRBV5-1; clone size: .; J gene: TRBJ1-1; D gene: TRBD1; CDR3 DNA: TGCGCCAGCAGCTGGGGGACAGGGATGAACACTGAAGCTTTCTTT; CDR3 protein: CASSWGTGMNTEAFF
V gene: TRBV5-8; clone size: .; J gene: TRBJ1-1; D gene: TRBD1; CDR3 DNA: TGTGCCAGCAGCTCTGGACAGGAGAATGGAGGGAACACTGAAGCTTTCTTT; CDR3 protein: CASSSGQENGGNTEAFF
V gene: TRBV29-1; clone size: few; J gene: TRBJ1-1; D gene: TRBD1; CDR3 DNA: TGCAGCGTTATCAGGGGGCAGGGGGGGACTGAAGCTTTCTTT; CDR3 protein: CSVIRGQGGTEAFF
V gene: TRBV5-6; clone size: .; J gene: TRBJ2-7; D gene: .; CDR3 DNA: TGTGCCAGCAGCTTACGTCCCGGACGGGACCAATACGAGCAGTACTTC; CDR3 protein: CASSLRPGRDQYEQYF
V gene: TRBV4-1; clone size: .; J gene: TRBJ1-1; D gene: .; CDR3 DNA: TGCGCCAGCAGTCAAGAGGGCAGGGGAGGGATCATGAACACTGAAGCTTTCTTT; CDR3 protein: CASSQEGRGGIMNTEAFF
V gene: TRBV5-5; clone size: .; J gene: TRBJ1-1; D gene: .; CDR3 DNA: TGTGCCAGCAGCTCGAAGGTGTGGGAGTACGCTGAAGCTTTCTTT; CDR3 protein: CASSSKVWEYAEAFF
V gene: TRBV4-2; clone size: .; J gene: TRBJ2-5; D gene: TRBD2; CDR3 DNA: TGTGCCAGCAGCCAACGACTAGCAGAGACCCAGTACTTC; CDR3 protein: CASSQRLAETQYF
V gene: TRBV9; clone size: .; J gene: TRBJ1-6; D gene: .; CDR3 DNA: TGTGCCAGCAGCGTAGCTGGGGCCAATTCACCCCTCCACTTT; CDR3 protein: CASSVAGANSPLHF
V gene: TRBV4-3; clone size: once; J gene: TRBJ1-6; D gene: .; CDR3 DNA: TGCGCCAGCAGCCAAGATTGGAGAGACCTCAGATCACCCCTCCACTTT; CDR3 protein: CASSQDWRDLRSPLHF
V gene: TRBV2; clone size: .; J gene: TRBJ2-2; D gene: .; CDR3 DNA: TGTGCCAGCAGTGAGGCCAAGCGTTCGAACACCGGGGAGCTGTTTTTT; CDR3 protein: CASSEAKRSNTGELFF
V gene: TRBV2; clone size: .; J gene: TRBJ2-3; D gene: TRBD2; CDR3 DNA: TGTGCCAGCAGTTCTTGGGGACTAGCGGGGAATCGCGGCACAGATACGCAGTATTTT; CDR3 protein: CASSSWGLAGNRGTDTQYF
V gene: TRBV11-3; clone size: .; J gene: TRBJ1-2; D gene: .; CDR3 DNA: TGTGCCAGCAGCGAACAGTTTCCCTATGGCTACACCTTC; CDR3 protein: CASSEQFPYGYTF
V gene: TRBV4-3; clone size: .; J gene: TRBJ2-7; D gene: .; CDR3 DNA: TGCGCCAGCAGCCAGGACAGCCCCTACGAGCAGTACTTC; CDR3 protein: CASSQDSPYEQYF
V gene: TRBV5-6; clone size: .; J gene: TRBJ1-2; D gene: .; CDR3 DNA: TGTGCCAGCAGCAAACCACTAGACATCGGGGTTCAAGACTATGGCTACACCTTC; CDR3 protein: CASSKPLDIGVQDYGYTF
V gene: TRBV30; clone size: .; J gene: TRBJ1-5; D gene: .; CDR3 DNA: TGTGCCTGGAGTGTCATGGAGGTTCTGTCGCCCCAGCATTTT; CDR3 protein: CAWSVMEVLSPQHF
V gene: TRBV4-1; clone size: .; J gene: TRBJ2-1; D gene: .; CDR3 DNA: TGCGCCAGCAGCCAAGCCGGGGTGCAGGAGGGGCAGTTCTTC; CDR3 protein: CASSQAGVQEGQFF
V gene: TRBV5-6; clone size: medium-sized; J gene: TRBJ2-1; D gene: .; CDR3 DNA: TGTGCCAGCAGTGACGTAGGGAACTCCTACAATGAGCAGTTCTTC; CDR3 protein: CASSDVGNSYNEQFF
V gene: TRBV4-1; clone size: .; J gene: TRBJ2-3; D gene: .; CDR3 DNA: TGCGCCAGCAGCCAAATAGGGGGGTCAGATACGCAGTATTTT; CDR3 protein: CASSQIGGSDTQYF
V gene: TRBV4-1; clone size: .; J gene: TRBJ1-5; D gene: .; CDR3 DNA: TGCGCCAGCAGCCAGGCAGGGGCTAATCAGCCCCAGCATTTT; CDR3 protein: CASSQAGANQPQHF
V gene: TRBV27; clone size: .; J gene: TRBJ2-1; D gene: .; CDR3 DNA: TGTGCCAGCCGACCCGGGACAATGTTCTACAATGAGCAGTTCTTC; CDR3 protein: CASRPGTMFYNEQFF
V gene: TRBV19; clone size: .; J gene: TRBJ1-5; D gene: .; CDR3 DNA: TGTGCCAGTAGGTCTCTTGGCGGACAGCCCCAGCATTTT; CDR3 protein: CASRSLGGQPQHF
V gene: TRBV19; clone size: .; J gene: TRBJ2-7; D gene: .; CDR3 DNA: TGTGCCAGTAGTTTCGCCGGGACAACCTACGAGCAGTACTTC; CDR3 protein: CASSFAGTTYEQYF
V gene: TRBV27; clone size: once; J gene: TRBJ2-2; D gene: .; CDR3 DNA: TGTGCCAGCAGTTTATTCGCCGCAGGGGATACCGGGGAGCTGTTTTTT; CDR3 protein: CASSLFAAGDTGELFF
V gene: TRBV4-1; clone size: .; J gene: TRBJ1-3; D gene: TRBD1; CDR3 DNA: TGCGCCAGCAGCCAAGAGACGACAGGGGGAAACACCATATATTTT; CDR3 protein: CASSQETTGGNTIYF
V gene: TRBV19; clone size: once; J gene: TRBJ2-7; D gene: TRBD1; CDR3 DNA: TGTGCCAGTAGTATGAGTGCAGGGGGCTGGTACGAGCAGTACTTC; CDR3 protein: CASSMSAGGWYEQYF
V gene: TRBV5-5; clone size: .; J gene: TRBJ2-7; D gene: TRBD2; CDR3 DNA: TGTGCCAGCAGCTTTCGGGGGGACCGTAGCTACGAGCAGTACTTC; CDR3 protein: CASSFRGDRSYEQYF
V gene: TRBV2; clone size: .; J gene: TRBJ2-1; D gene: .; CDR3 DNA: TGTGCCAGCATGGGGGGGCTCGGAGCTTACAATGAGCAGTTCTTC; CDR3 protein: CASMGGLGAYNEQFF
V gene: TRBV6-5; clone size: .; J gene: TRBJ1-1; D gene: .; CDR3 DNA: TGTGCCAGCAGTTACTCCCAGCAGGGTAGCACTGAAGCTTTCTTT; CDR3 protein: CASSYSQQGSTEAFF
V gene: TRBV7-2; clone size: .; J gene: TRBJ2-3; D gene: TRBD2; CDR3 DNA: TGTGCCAGCAGCTTAGATGGGACTAGTGTTAAAGATACGCAGTATTTT; CDR3 protein: CASSLDGTSVKDTQYF
V gene: TRBV29-1; clone size: .; J gene: TRBJ2-7; D gene: TRBD2; CDR3 DNA: TGCAGCGTAGAGCCGATGCGGGGGGGTACGTACGAGCAGTACTTC; CDR3 protein: CSVEPMRGGTYEQYF
V gene: TRBV6-1; clone size: few; J gene: TRBJ2-5; D gene: .; CDR3 DNA: TGTGCCAGCAGTGAACCCGGGGCGGGCGAGACCCAGTACTTC; CDR3 protein: CASSEPGAGETQYF
V gene: TRBV4-1; clone size: few; J gene: TRBJ1-2; D gene: .; CDR3 DNA: TGCGCCAGCAGCCAATATGGGACTCAATGGGGGGTCTATGGCTACACCTTC; CDR3 protein: CASSQYGTQWGVYGYTF
V gene: TRBV7-6; clone size: .; J gene: TRBJ2-5; D gene: TRBD1; CDR3 DNA: TGTGCCAGCAGCCGGGACAGGGTGCAGGAGACCCAGTACTTC; CDR3 protein: CASSRDRVQETQYF
V gene: TRBV9; clone size: medium-sized; J gene: TRBJ1-4; D gene: TRBD1; CDR3 DNA: TGTGCCAGCAGTCTTATGGGGACAGCATATGAAAAACTGTTTTTT; CDR3 protein: CASSLMGTAYEKLFF
V gene: TRBV27; clone size: .; J gene: TRBJ2-7; D gene: TRBD2; CDR3 DNA: TGTGCCAGCATAGATGGGGTCGGGGGGGCAATGGACGAGCAGTACTTC; CDR3 protein: CASIDGVGGAMDEQYF
V gene: TRBV11-2; clone size: .; J gene: TRBJ1-2; D gene: .; CDR3 DNA: TGTGCCAGCAGCTTAGTGGCAGGGGATGGCTACACCTTC; CDR3 protein: CASSLVAGDGYTF
V gene: TRBV6-4; clone size: .; J gene: TRBJ1-4; D gene: .; CDR3 DNA: TGTGCCAGCAGTGTGGAGGGACGGCGTACAACTAATGAAAAACTGTTTTTT; CDR3 protein: CASSVEGRRTTNEKLFF
V gene: TRBV11-2; clone size: .; J gene: TRBJ2-7; D gene: TRBD1; CDR3 DNA: TGTGCCAGCAGCCCGATCGGGCAGGGGGCGCGTTGGGAGCAGTACTTC; CDR3 protein: CASSPIGQGARWEQYF
V gene: TRBV29-1; clone size: .; J gene: TRBJ2-3; D gene: TRBD2; CDR3 DNA: TGCAGCGTTGGCCCGTTTATAGCGGGGCCCACAGATACGCAGTATTTT; CDR3 protein: CSVGPFIAGPTDTQYF
V gene: TRBV10-1; clone size: .; J gene: TRBJ2-2; D gene: TRBD1; CDR3 DNA: TGCGCCAGCAGTGTAGACAGGGACACCGGGGAGCTGTTTTTT; CDR3 protein: CASSVDRDTGELFF
V gene: TRBV2; clone size: .; J gene: TRBJ2-3; D gene: .; CDR3 DNA: TGTGCCAGCAGTACTAGCACCAGCACAGATACGCAGTATTTT; CDR3 protein: CASSTSTSTDTQYF
V gene: TRBV6-1; clone size: .; J gene: TRBJ1-5; D gene: .; CDR3 DNA: TGTGCCAGCCACCTCGAGGTCTATAGCAATCAGCCCCAGCATTTT; CDR3 protein: CASHLEVYSNQPQHF
V gene: TRBV4-3; clone size: .; J gene: TRBJ2-7; D gene: TRBD2; CDR3 DNA: TGCGCCAGCAGCCAAGGGGTGGGGGGGACCTACGAGCAGTACTTC; CDR3 protein: CASSQGVGGTYEQYF
V gene: TRBV4-1; clone size: many; J gene: TRBJ2-7; D gene: .; CDR3 DNA: TGCGCCAGCAGCCAGGCCCCTGAGGGTAGGGAGCAGTACTTC; CDR3 protein: CASSQAPEGREQYF
V gene: TRBV30; clone size: .; J gene: TRBJ2-7; D gene: .; CDR3 DNA: TGTGCCTGGAGTCCCGTAGAGAGTACATACGAGCAGTACTTC; CDR3 protein: CAWSPVESTYEQYF
V gene: TRBV7-9; clone size: few; J gene: TRBJ2-7; D gene: .; CDR3 DNA: TGTGCCAGCAGCTTAGTAGGCAGGGGGGAAGGCGAGCAGTACTTC; CDR3 protein: CASSLVGRGEGEQYF
V gene: TRBV5-6; clone size: .; J gene: TRBJ2-7; D gene: .; CDR3 DNA: TGTGCCAGCAGCTTGTTCCCCGGGACCTACGAGCAGTACTTC; CDR3 protein: CASSLFPGTYEQYF